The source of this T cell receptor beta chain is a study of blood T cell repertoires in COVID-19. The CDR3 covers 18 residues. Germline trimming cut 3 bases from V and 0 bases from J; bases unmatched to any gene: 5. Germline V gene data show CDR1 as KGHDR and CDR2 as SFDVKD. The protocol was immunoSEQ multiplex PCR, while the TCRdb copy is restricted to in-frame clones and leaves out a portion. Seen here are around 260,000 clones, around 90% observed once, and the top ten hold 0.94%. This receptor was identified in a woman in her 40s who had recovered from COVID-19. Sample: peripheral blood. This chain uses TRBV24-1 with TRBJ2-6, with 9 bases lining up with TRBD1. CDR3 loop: CATSDNRGPHSGANVLTF. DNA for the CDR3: TGTGCCACCAGTGATAACAGGGGGCCCCACTCTGGGGCCAACGTCCTGACTTTC.